The 5 T cell receptor beta chains reported below all come from one sample, sequenced in a study of PD-1 blockade in classical Hodgkin lymphoma. Method: immunoSEQ multiplex PCR; TCRdb's copy keeps in-frame clones and lacks some. Among over 10,000 clones listed, around 90% were seen once. Every one of the patients relapsed after autologous stem cell transplantation (brentuximab vedotin exposure was variable). Sequences were derived from peripheral blood mononuclear cells (PBMCs), sampled at baseline. The receptors come from a human donor with classical Hodgkin lymphoma.

In DNA, the CDR3 is TGTGCCAGCAGTTATCGGGACAGGGGCTACGAGCAGTACTTC. This encodes CASSYRDRGYEQYF. The V call is TRBV6-5, the J call TRBJ2-7; TRBD1 agrees at 10 bases. CDR1 and CDR2 from the germline V gene are MNHEY and SVGAGI. Trimming removed 3 bases from V and 3 bases from J; junction bases left unmatched: 2. The CDR3 contains 14 residues.

This clone was seen just once. The chain uses TRBV5-4 and TRBJ1-2; TRBD1 agrees at 10 bases. The germline gives CDR1 SGHNT, CDR2 YYREEE (reference sequence). The junction had 10 bases not matched to a gene; V was cut back by 4 bases and J by 7 bases. CDR3 length: 15 residues. Here the CDR3 reads CASSQPGQGPVGYTF. DNA for the CDR3: TGTGCCAGCAGCCAACCGGGACAGGGGCCGGTTGGCTACACCTTC.

This sequence joins TRBV11-3 and TRBJ2-3, with TRBD2 as a possible D gene (7 bases). This CDR3 contains 16 residues. From germline, CDR1 is SGHNT and CDR2 YENEEA. V was clipped by 2 bases and J by 2 bases, with 14 bases between them. The CDR3 loop reads CASSLLGGPVTDTQYF. In nucleotides, the CDR3 is TGTGCCAGCAGCTTATTGGGGGGGCCAGTCACAGATACGCAGTATTTT.

V is TRBV14 and J is TRBJ2-3; D possibly corresponds to TRBD2 (5 bases). The CDR3 is 16 amino acids. CDR1 and CDR2 from the germline V gene are SGHDN and FVKESK. Trimming removed 2 bases from V and 0 bases from J, with 12 bases in between. CDR3 in DNA: TGTGCCAGCAGCCAATCTTCGGGGTATAGCACAGATACGCAGTATTTT. It translates to CASSQSSGYSTDTQYF. Together with reference TRBV14 and TRBJ2-3, the CDR3 gives the full variable domain: EAGVTQFPSHSVIEKGQTVTLRCDPISGHDNLYWYRRVMGKEIKFLLHFVKESKQDESGMPNNRFLAERTGGTYSTLKVQPAELEDSGVYFCASSQSSGYSTDTQYFGPGTRLTVL.

J is TRBJ1-4 and V is TRBV4-2, with TRBD1 as a possible D gene (6 bases). The CDR3 has 17 amino acids. Between the trimmed V and J ends, which lost 2 bases and 8 bases, there was a span of 21 bases. The germline gives CDR1 LGHNA, CDR2 YNFKEQ. The CDR3 is CASSQMNTGPIQEKLFF. The CDR3 bases are TGTGCCAGCAGCCAAATGAATACAGGGCCGATCCAGGAAAAACTGTTTTTT.